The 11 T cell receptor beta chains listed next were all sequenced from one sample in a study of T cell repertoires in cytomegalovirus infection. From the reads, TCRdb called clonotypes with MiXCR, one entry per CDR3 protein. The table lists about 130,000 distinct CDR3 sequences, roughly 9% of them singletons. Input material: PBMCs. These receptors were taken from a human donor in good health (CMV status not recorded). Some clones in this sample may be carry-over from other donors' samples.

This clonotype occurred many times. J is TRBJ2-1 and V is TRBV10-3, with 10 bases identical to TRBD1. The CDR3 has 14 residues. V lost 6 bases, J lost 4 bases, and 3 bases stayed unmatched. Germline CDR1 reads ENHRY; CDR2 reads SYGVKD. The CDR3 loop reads CAIRPGQGYNEQFF. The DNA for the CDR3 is TGTGCCATCAGGCCGGGACAGGGGTACAATGAGCAGTTCTTC.

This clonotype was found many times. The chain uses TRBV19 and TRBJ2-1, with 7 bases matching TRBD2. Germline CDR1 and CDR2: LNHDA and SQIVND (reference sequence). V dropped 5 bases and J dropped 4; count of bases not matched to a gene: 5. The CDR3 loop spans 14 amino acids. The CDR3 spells CASSAGLTYNEQFF. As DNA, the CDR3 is TGTGCCAGTAGTGCGGGACTAACTTACAATGAGCAGTTCTTC.

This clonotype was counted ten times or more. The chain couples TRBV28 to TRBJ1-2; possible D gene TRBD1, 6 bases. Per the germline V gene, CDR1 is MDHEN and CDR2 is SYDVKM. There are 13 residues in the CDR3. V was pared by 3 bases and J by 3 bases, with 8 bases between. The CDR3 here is CASSFGQYYGYTF. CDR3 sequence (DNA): TGTGCCAGCAGTTTCGGACAGTACTATGGCTACACCTTC.

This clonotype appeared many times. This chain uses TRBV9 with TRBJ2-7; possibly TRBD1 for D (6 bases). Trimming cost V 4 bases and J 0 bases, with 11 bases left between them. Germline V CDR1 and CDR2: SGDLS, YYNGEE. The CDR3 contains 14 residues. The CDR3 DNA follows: TGTGCCAGCAGCCCCCGGACAGACTCCTACGAGCAGTACTTC. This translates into CASSPRTDSYEQYF.

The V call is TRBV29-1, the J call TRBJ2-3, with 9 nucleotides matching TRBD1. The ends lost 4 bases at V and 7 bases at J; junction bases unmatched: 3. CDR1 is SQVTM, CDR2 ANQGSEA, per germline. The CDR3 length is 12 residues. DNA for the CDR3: TGCAGCGTTGCCGGGACAGGGAATACGCAGTATTTT. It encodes CSVAGTGNTQYF.

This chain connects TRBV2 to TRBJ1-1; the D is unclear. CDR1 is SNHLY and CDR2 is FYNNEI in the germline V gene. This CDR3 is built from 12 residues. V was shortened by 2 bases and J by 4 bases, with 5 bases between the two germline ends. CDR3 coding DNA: TGTGCCAGCAGTGAACGGGGCACTGAAGCTTTCTTT. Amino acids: CASSERGTEAFF.

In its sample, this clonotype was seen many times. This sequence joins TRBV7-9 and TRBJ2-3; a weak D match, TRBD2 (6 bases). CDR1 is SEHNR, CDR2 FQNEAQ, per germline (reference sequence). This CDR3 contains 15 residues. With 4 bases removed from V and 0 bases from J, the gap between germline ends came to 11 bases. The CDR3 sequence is CASSSLATSTDTQYF. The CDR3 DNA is TGTGCCAGCAGCTCCCTAGCGACCAGCACAGATACGCAGTATTTT.

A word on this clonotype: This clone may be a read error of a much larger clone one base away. The CDR3 sequence: CASSPDRNRGGPETQYF. The CDR3 DNA reads as TGTGCCAGCAGCCCCGACAGGAACAGGGGAGGACCAGAGACCCAGTACTTC. The rearrangement links TRBV2 to TRBJ2-5; a weak D match, TRBD1 (7 bases). The CDR3 totals 17 residues. CDR1 and CDR2 (germline): SNHLY, FYNNEI. The ends were cut back, 6 bases at V and 4 bases at J, with 24 bases in the middle.

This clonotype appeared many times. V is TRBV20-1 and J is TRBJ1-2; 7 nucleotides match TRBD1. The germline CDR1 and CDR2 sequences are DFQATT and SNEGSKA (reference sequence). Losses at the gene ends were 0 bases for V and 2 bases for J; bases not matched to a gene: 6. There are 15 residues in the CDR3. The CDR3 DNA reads TGCAGTGCTAGAGATATGTCCAGGGGGAACTATGGCTACACCTTC. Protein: CSARDMSRGNYGYTF.

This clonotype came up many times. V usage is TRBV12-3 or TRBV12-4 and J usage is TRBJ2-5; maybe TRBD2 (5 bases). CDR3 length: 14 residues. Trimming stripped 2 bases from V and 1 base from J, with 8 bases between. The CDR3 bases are TGTGCCAGCAGTTTAAGGCGGGCCCAAGAGACCCAGTACTTC. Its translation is CASSLRRAQETQYF.

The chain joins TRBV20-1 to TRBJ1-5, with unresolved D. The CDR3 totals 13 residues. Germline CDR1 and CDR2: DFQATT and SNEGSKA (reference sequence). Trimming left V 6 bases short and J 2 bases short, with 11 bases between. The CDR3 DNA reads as TGCAGTGCCAACTCCGATCGCAATCAGCCCCAGCATTTT. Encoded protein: CSANSDRNQPQHF.